The 16 T cell receptor beta chains below were found in one sample sequenced in a study of cytomegalovirus exposure and HLA in healthy donors. PCR amplification relied on 60 Vbeta primers (plus 13 Jbeta primers). The repertoire was sequenced with immunoSEQ multiplex PCR; TCRdb's copy has only in-frame clones and lacks some. The sample has under 80,000 clones; over 70% are singletons. The sequenced sample consisted of PBMCs. The origin of the receptors is a woman in her thirties or forties in good health and CMV-seronegative.

This clone was observed a handful of times. The chain joins TRBV6-1 to TRBJ1-2, with 10 bases lining up with TRBD1. This CDR3 is built from 15 residues. CDR1 MNHNS and CDR2 SASEGT come from the germline V gene. The junction had 7 bases not matched to a gene; V was cut back by 3 bases and J by 6 bases. The CDR3 sequence: CASSERQGATDGYTF. DNA of the CDR3: TGTGCCAGCAGTGAGCGACAGGGGGCGACTGATGGCTACACCTTC.

The chain combines TRBV10-1 with TRBJ2-3; 7 bases fit TRBD2. This CDR3 contains 13 residues. Germline CDR1 is WNHNN and CDR2 is SYGVQD (reference sequence). The V and J ends lost 6 bases and 2 bases, in that order; junction bases with no gene match: 2. DNA of the CDR3: TGCGCCAGCAGAGCGGGATACACAGATACGCAGTATTTT. This encodes CASRAGYTDTQYF.

In DNA form, the CDR3 reads TGTGCCAGCAGACAGCGGGGACCCTACAATGAGCAGTTCTTC. This codes for CASRQRGPYNEQFF. The chain recombines TRBV14 with TRBJ2-1; 7 positions agree with TRBD2. V was clipped by 6 bases and J by 2 bases; unmatched bases: 4. Germline assignment: CDR1 SGHDN and CDR2 FVKESK. This CDR3 is 14 amino acids long.

V gene TRBV5-4 combines with J gene TRBJ2-7, with 9 bases that match TRBD1. V shed 3 bases, J shed 5 bases, and the junction held 12 bases outside the gene matches. Germline CDR1 SGHNT, CDR2 YYREEE (reference sequence). The length of the CDR3 is 16 residues. The CDR3 sequence is CASSSRLGQGPHEQYF. The DNA of the CDR3 is TGTGCCAGCAGCTCACGTTTGGGACAGGGACCCCACGAGCAGTACTTC. The variable domain in full, completed from reference TRBV5-4 and TRBJ2-7, reads ETGVTQSPTHLIKTRGQQVTLRCSSQSGHNTVSWYQQALGQGPQFIFQYYREEENGRGNFPPRFSGLQFPNYSSELNVNALELDDSALYLCASSSRLGQGPHEQYFGPGTRLTVT.

The chain uses TRBV4-3 and TRBJ2-5, with D possibly TRBD2 on 7 matching bases. Trimming took 0 bases from V and 4 from J, leaving 15 bases between them. The CDR3 covers 16 residues. The germline V gene has CDR1 LGHNA and CDR2 YSLEER. The CDR3 sequence is CASSQEYGGGGETQYF. The CDR3 DNA is TGCGCCAGCAGCCAAGAGTACGGGGGAGGGGGAGAGACCCAGTACTTC.

CDR3 residues: CASSLRTVSSEQYF. Written as DNA, the CDR3 is TGTGCCAGCAGTTTAAGGACAGTTTCAAGCGAGCAGTACTTC. V usage is TRBV27 and J usage is TRBJ2-7; D may be TRBD1 (6 bases). The CDR3 length is 14 residues. V shed 2 bases and J shed 6 bases, with 14 bases lying between them. Germline V lookup: CDR1 MNHEY, CDR2 SMNVEV (reference sequence).

This clone was counted a few times. This same CDR3 is encoded by further DNA sequences in the sample. V usage is TRBV7-9 and J usage is TRBJ2-7; TRBD2 might be the D (5 bases). CDR3 length: 12 amino acids. Germline CDR1 reads SEHNR; CDR2 reads FQNEAQ (reference sequence). The ends were cut back, 2 bases at V and 5 bases at J, with 7 bases in the middle. CDR3 sequence reads: CASSLLGDEQYF. The CDR3 DNA is TGTGCCAGCAGCTTATTGGGAGACGAGCAGTACTTC. The entire variable domain, with the rest obtained from reference TRBV7-9 and TRBJ2-7, is as follows: DTGVSQNPRHKITKRGQNVTFRCDPISEHNRLYWYRQTLGQGPEFLTYFQNEAQLEKSRLLSDRFSAERPKGSFSTLEIQRTEQGDSAMYLCASSLLGDEQYFGPGTRLTVT.

The chain recombines TRBV6-1 with TRBJ2-1; tentative D call: TRBD2 (5 bases). Trimming removed 7 bases from V and 8 bases from J, with 12 bases in between. The CDR3 sequence is 12 residues long. CDR1 is MNHNS, CDR2 SASEGT, per germline. The CDR3 nucleotides read TGTGCCAGCATAACAGTAGCGTATGAGCAGTTCTTC. Translating gives CASITVAYEQFF.

The chain has TRBV19 and TRBJ1-4; D perhaps matches TRBD1 (5 bases). Germline lookup yields CDR1 LNHDA and CDR2 SQIVND (reference sequence). V was cut by 3 bases and J by 11 bases, with 16 bases left in between. The CDR3 length is 14 residues. The CDR3 bases are TGTGCCAGTAGTATCGGGGGGACGTTGACCAAACTGTTTTTT. Translating gives CASSIGGTLTKLFF.

The rearrangement joins TRBV7-3 to TRBJ2-1, with 9 bases matching TRBD2. This CDR3 contains 16 residues. Germline CDR1 reads SGHTA; CDR2 reads FQGTGA. The V segment lost 5 bases and the J segment 0 bases; nucleotides outside the gene matches: 5. CDR3 loop: CASSVLSGSSYNEQFF. The CDR3, as DNA: TGTGCCAGCAGCGTTCTTAGCGGGAGCTCCTACAATGAGCAGTTCTTC.

The DNA of the CDR3 is TGTGCCAGCCCCAGGGACAGGGGCTATGGCTACACCTTC. Translating gives CASPRDRGYGYTF. The chain recombines TRBV6-1 with TRBJ1-2; TRBD1 matches 10 bases. V lost 8 bases, J lost 4 bases, and 4 bases stayed unmatched. The length of the CDR3 is 13 residues. Germline CDR1 and CDR2: MNHNS and SASEGT.

The V gene is TRBV19, the J gene TRBJ1-2; 12 positions agree with TRBD1. CDR3 length equals 16 residues. Germline V lookup: CDR1 LNHDA, CDR2 SQIVND (reference sequence). V dropped 4 bases and J dropped 7; count of bases not matched to a gene: 10. CDR3 in amino acids: CASSTLPGQGATGYTF. As DNA, the CDR3 is TGTGCCAGTAGTACTCTACCGGGACAGGGGGCAACTGGCTACACCTTC.

This clone has just a few counts. The chain recombines TRBV9 with TRBJ2-1, with TRBD2 matching 8 bases. The CDR3 loop spans 15 amino acids. Germline V lookup: CDR1 SGDLS, CDR2 YYNGEE. With V trimmed by 0 bases and J by 6 bases, 5 bases remained unmatched. The CDR3 is CASSVGGGHSNEQFF. The DNA of the CDR3 is TGTGCCAGCAGCGTAGGCGGGGGGCACTCCAATGAGCAGTTCTTC.

The rearrangement uses TRBV5-4 and TRBJ2-7, with TRBD1 identical over 11 bases. Losses at the gene ends were 4 bases for V and 4 bases for J; bases not matched to a gene: 7. The CDR3 totals 15 residues. CDR1 and CDR2 from the germline V gene are SGHNT and YYREEE (reference sequence). The CDR3 DNA is TGTGCCAGCAGCCCTGGGACAGGGGGTGAGTACGAGCAGTACTTC. It codes for CASSPGTGGEYEQYF.

This rearrangement joins TRBV18 to TRBJ2-3, with 9 bases identical to TRBD1. Trimming removed 6 bases from V and 5 bases from J; junction bases left unmatched: 15. The CDR3 totals 17 residues. Germline assignment: CDR1 KGHSH and CDR2 LQKENI. The chain's CDR3 is CASSPLGGQGWIDTQYF. The CDR3 DNA sequence: TGTGCCAGCTCCCCCCTCGGGGGACAGGGATGGATAGATACGCAGTATTTT.

This clone was picked up one time. The chain couples TRBV28 to TRBJ2-5, with 8 bases that match TRBD1. The CDR3 runs to 17 residues. Germline values: CDR1 MDHEN, CDR2 SYDVKM. V trimming: 5 bases; J trimming: 3 bases; junction bases outside the gene matches: 14. This CDR3 is CASSPPDRVRTKETQYF. CDR3 in DNA: TGTGCCAGCAGTCCCCCGGACAGGGTGAGGACAAAAGAGACCCAGTACTTC.